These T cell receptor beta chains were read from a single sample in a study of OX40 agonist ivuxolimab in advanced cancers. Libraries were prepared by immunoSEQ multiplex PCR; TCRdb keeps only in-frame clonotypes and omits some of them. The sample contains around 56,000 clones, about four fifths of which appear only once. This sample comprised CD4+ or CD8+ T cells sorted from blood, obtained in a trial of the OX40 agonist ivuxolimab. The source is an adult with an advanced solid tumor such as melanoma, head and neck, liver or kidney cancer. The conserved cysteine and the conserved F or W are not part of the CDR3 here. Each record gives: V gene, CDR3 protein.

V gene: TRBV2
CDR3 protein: ASSAMETQY

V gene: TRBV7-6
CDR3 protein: ASSLGEGQRVGNEQF

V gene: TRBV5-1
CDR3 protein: ASSLLPSESTDTQY

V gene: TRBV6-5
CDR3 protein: ASSKADRGTYEQY

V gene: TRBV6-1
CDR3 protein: ASRDRGNRPEAF

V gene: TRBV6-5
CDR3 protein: ASTGAGYNEQF

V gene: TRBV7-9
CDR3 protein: ASSLVLGETPIY

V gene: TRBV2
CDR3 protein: ASSLPGTRVNEQF

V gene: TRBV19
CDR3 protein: ASKVIDVRSGDYGYT

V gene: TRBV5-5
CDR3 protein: ASSLDPFPYEQY

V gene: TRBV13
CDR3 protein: ASSPRTGNYEQY

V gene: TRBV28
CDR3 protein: ASKGTDSYTEAF

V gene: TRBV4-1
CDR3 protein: ASSRGEGVDTQY

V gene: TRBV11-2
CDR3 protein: ASSLDWGGNQPQH

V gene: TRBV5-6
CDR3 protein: ASSLPSGSYEQY

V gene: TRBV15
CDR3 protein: ATSREGYEQY

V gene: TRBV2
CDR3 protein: ASSENWGQPQH

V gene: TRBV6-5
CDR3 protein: ASSLGTSGSRY

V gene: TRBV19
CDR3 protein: ASKGAAGGPETQY